This entry lists 18 T cell receptor beta chains sequenced from one sample in a study of T cells in women clearing cervical HPV infection. Sequencing was performed with immunoSEQ multiplex PCR; in TCRdb, only in-frame clones are kept and a portion is missing. Its table lists 20,000 to 25,000 clones. The sample comprised blood buffy coat. The receptor source for this set is a woman aged 18 to 75 with a cervical HPV16 infection that either progressed to CIN3+ or cleared (not recorded which).

A note on this clone: The CDR3 end is not reached by the read, which stops 3 residues before it; the germline J gene fills it in. V usage is TRBV7-9 and J usage is TRBJ2-7; 7 positions agree with TRBD2. Losses at the gene ends were 3 bases for V and 3 bases for J; bases not matched to a gene: 8. The CDR3 runs 15 residues. Looked up from germline, CDR1 is SEHNR and CDR2 is FQNEAQ (reference sequence). The CDR3 DNA, read in part, is TGTGCCAGCAGCTTGGGGGGGGGAGGAATCTACGAG. This encodes CASSLGGGGIYE. The entire CDR3 sequence reads CASSLGGGGIYEQYF.

As to this clone: The read ends 3 residues early relative to the CDR3; the germline J gene fills the gap. J is TRBJ2-3 and V is TRBV11-3, with TRBD2 as a possible D gene (6 bases). The CDR3 length is 15 residues. Looked up from germline, CDR1 is SGHNT and CDR2 is YENEEA. V dropped 5 bases and J dropped 3 bases, with 15 bases sitting between them. The sequenced part of the CDR3 DNA is TGTGCCAGCAGCGACCGTGGCGGGATAACAGATACG. Protein: CASSDRGGITDT. The whole CDR3 sequence is CASSDRGGITDTQYF. Filled out from reference TRBV11-3 and TRBJ2-3, the complete variable domain reads EAGVVQSPRYKIIEKKQPVAFWCNPISGHNTLYWYLQNLGQGPELLIRYENEEAVDDSQLPKDRFSAERLKGVDSTLKIQPAELGDSAVYLCASSDRGGITDTQYFGPGTRLTVL.

Points on this clone: The read falls 3 residues short of the CDR3 end, and the missing part is taken from the germline J gene. The chain links TRBV7-8 to TRBJ1-5; the D is unclear. The ends were cut back, 3 bases at V and 0 bases at J, with 3 bases in the middle. Germline V gene lookup returns CDR1 SGHVS and CDR2 FQNEAQ. The CDR3 covers 13 residues. Incomplete CDR3 DNA: TGTGCCAGCAGCTTTCATAGCAATCAGCCC. Its protein is CASSFHSNQP. The entire CDR3 protein is CASSFHSNQPQHF.

Concerning this clone itself: The DNA ends 3 residues before the CDR3 does, and the rest of the CDR3 is filled in from the germline J gene. V usage is TRBV12-3 or TRBV12-4 and J usage is TRBJ2-3, with 7 bases aligning to TRBD2. Germline trimming cut 6 bases from V and 0 bases from J; bases unmatched to any gene: 9. This CDR3 is 16 amino acids long. The CDR3 loop reads CASSLIAGPSTDTQYF. Incomplete CDR3 DNA: TGTGCCAGCAGCCTCATAGCGGGCCCTAGCACAGATACG.

Details on this clone: The read ends 3 residues before the CDR3 terminus; that terminus is restored from the germline J gene. The chain joins TRBV28 to TRBJ1-5; the D is unclear. CDR1 and CDR2 (germline): MDHEN, SYDVKM. This CDR3 has 14 amino acids. V lost 6 bases and J 3 bases, leaving 12 bases between the germline ends. Incomplete CDR3 DNA: TGTGCCAGCAGCAACTCGCTATACAATCAGCCC. This encodes CASSNSLYNQP. In full, the CDR3 reads CASSNSLYNQPQHF.

Comment on this clone: Coverage ceases 3 residues before the CDR3 finishes, and the germline J gene fills in the end. This rearrangement joins TRBV19 to TRBJ2-7; unclear D gene. V lost 4 bases and J 2 bases, leaving 6 bases between the germline ends. Germline CDR1 and CDR2: LNHDA and SQIVND (reference sequence). The CDR3 is 12 residues long. The DNA read from the CDR3 is TGTGCCAGTAGTACCCAGACCTACGAG. Its protein product is CASSTQTYE. The whole CDR3 sequence is CASSTQTYEQYF.

Remarks on this clone: The read terminates 3 residues ahead of where the CDR3 ends, so the germline J gene completes it. The J gene is TRBJ2-3, the V gene TRBV27; no reliable D call. Between the trimmed V and J ends, which lost 6 bases and 5 bases, there was a span of 18 bases. This CDR3 has 15 residues. Germline V gives CDR1 MNHEY, CDR2 SMNVEV (reference sequence). CDR3 DNA, as far as it was read: TGTGCCAGCAGGCTATCCGAAATTGGTGTAGATACG. It encodes CASRLSEIGVDT. The entire CDR3 sequence reads CASRLSEIGVDTQYF.

A word on this clone: Coverage ceases 3 residues before the CDR3 finishes, and the germline J gene fills in the end. The rearrangement links TRBV4-1 to TRBJ2-7, with 8 bases identical to TRBD2. Germline V CDR1 and CDR2: MGHRA, YSYEKL. The length of the CDR3 is 15 residues. With V trimmed by 1 base and J by 3 bases, 5 bases remained unmatched. This CDR3 is CASSQALAGNYEQYF. The CDR3 bases that were read are TGCGCCAGCAGCCAAGCGCTAGCGGGTAACTACGAG.

About this clone itself: Read data end 3 residues before the CDR3 end; the end is taken from the germline J gene. The chain has TRBV5-5 and TRBJ2-5; 9 bases map to TRBD2. Per the germline V gene, CDR1 is SGHKS and CDR2 is YYEKEE (reference sequence). The CDR3 contains 13 residues. J was trimmed by 5 bases and V by 5 bases; bases with no gene match: 4. Incomplete CDR3 DNA: TGTGCCAGCAGGCGGGCGGGAGGGGAGACC. It specifies CASRRAGGET. The full-length CDR3 reads as CASRRAGGETQYF.

For this clone: The sequenced fragment ends 3 residues before the CDR3 boundary, so the rest is inferred from the germline J gene. This chain connects TRBV7-2 to TRBJ1-4; D possibly corresponds to TRBD1 (5 bases). In germline, CDR1 is SGHTA, CDR2 FQGNSA. The CDR3 length is 13 residues. Trimming took off 10 bases at V and 2 bases at J, with 11 bases between the two ends. Incomplete CDR3 DNA: TGTGCCACCGCCGGGGGGACTAATGAAAAA. Protein sequence: CATAGGTNEK. In full, the CDR3 reads CATAGGTNEKLFF. Using reference TRBV7-2 and TRBJ1-4 for the parts outside the CDR3, the full variable domain is GAGVSQSPSNKVTEKGKDVELRCDPISGHTALYWYRQSLGQGLEFLIYFQGNSAPDKSGLPSDRFSAERTGGSVSTLTIQRTQQEDSAVYLCATAGGTNEKLFFGSGTQLSVL.

Remarks on this clone: The read is 3 residues too short to cover the CDR3 end, so that end is filled in from the germline J gene. V is TRBV7-9 and J is TRBJ1-2; D gene unclear. Germline loops: CDR1 SEHNR, CDR2 FQNEAQ (reference sequence). The CDR3 length is 11 residues. CDR3 sequence reads: CASSLVSHYTF. The sequenced CDR3 bases are TGTGCCAGCAGCTTGGTCAGTCAC.

Partial CDR3 DNA: TGTGCCAGCAGCTTAACCTTAAGGGGGGAA. Amino acids: CASSLTLRGE. The whole CDR3 is CASSLTLRGEAFF. The chain recombines TRBV7-3 with TRBJ1-1; maybe TRBD1 (6 bases). Coverage ceases 3 residues before the CDR3 finishes, and the germline J gene fills in the end. In germline, CDR1 is SGHTA, CDR2 FQGTGA. CDR3 length: 13 amino acids.

On this clone: The read ends 3 residues early relative to the CDR3; the germline J gene fills the gap. V gene TRBV14 combines with J gene TRBJ1-1, with D uncertain. Germline V gene data show CDR1 as SGHDN and CDR2 as FVKESK. The CDR3 loop spans 13 amino acids. Deletions cut 2 bases from V and 2 bases from J, with 6 bases between. The part of the CDR3 DNA that was read is TGTGCCAGCAGCCAAAGCTATAACACTGAA. Translating it yields CASSQSYNTE. The whole CDR3 reads CASSQSYNTEAFF.

As concerns this clone: The observed sequence ends 3 residues before the CDR3 terminus, with the missing tail filled in from the germline J gene. The genes are TRBV10-3 and TRBJ2-3; D is unclear. The germline gives CDR1 ENHRY, CDR2 SYGVKD. V lost 6 bases and J lost 2, with 9 bases in between. The CDR3 is 13 residues long. The sequenced CDR3 bases are TGTGCCATCAGCGCGGAACTCACAGATACG. It specifies CAISAELTDT. The whole CDR3 protein is CAISAELTDTQYF.

Of note for this clone: The missing CDR3 end, 3 residues past where the read stops, is filled in from the germline J gene. Other nucleotide sequences in the sample specify the same CDR3. The chain recombines TRBV5-1 with TRBJ1-2; a weak D match, TRBD1 (6 bases). Germline lookup yields CDR1 SGHRS and CDR2 YFSETQ. Trimming pared 3 bases from V and 4 bases from J, leaving 25 bases between. The CDR3 covers 18 residues. CDR3 in amino acids: CASSSLGTRGFLVYGYTF. The part of the CDR3 DNA that was read is TGCGCCAGCAGCTCCCTCGGGACAAGGGGGTTTTTGGTCTATGGC.

With respect to this clone: The read terminates 3 residues ahead of where the CDR3 ends, so the germline J gene completes it. The sample holds other DNA sequences that translate to the same CDR3. This chain connects TRBV30 to TRBJ1-3, with TRBD1 as a possible D gene (6 bases). The V and J ends lost 1 base and 6 bases respectively, with 13 bases between them. The CDR3 totals 14 residues. In germline, CDR1 is GTSNPN, CDR2 SVGIG (reference sequence). The CDR3 bases that were read are TGTGCCTGGAGTGCATTCGGACAGATAAACACC. Protein product: CAWSAFGQINT. The whole CDR3 protein reads CAWSAFGQINTIYF.

Worth noting for this clone: The read finishes 3 residues shy of the CDR3 end, and the germline J gene is used to complete it. The chain has TRBV20-1 and TRBJ2-1, with D possibly TRBD1 on 5 matching bases. The germline CDR1 and CDR2 sequences are DFQATT and SNEGSKA (reference sequence). The CDR3 length is 13 residues. The germline V and J ends were trimmed by 4 bases and 8 bases, with 15 bases remaining between them. CDR3 DNA (partial): TGCAGTGCTATGGGGCCACTAAGGGATGAG. It yields the protein CSAMGPLRDE. The CDR3, in full, reads CSAMGPLRDEQFF.

The CDR3 sequence: CASSGGGGAADTQYF. The covered CDR3 bases are TGTGCCAGCAGTGGGGGCGGGGGGGCGGCAGATACG. The chain links TRBV6-1 to TRBJ2-3, with TRBD2 matching 9 bases. The read terminates 3 residues before the CDR3 end, so the remaining end is supplied by the germline J gene. V dropped 4 bases and J dropped 4; count of bases not matched to a gene: 6. The germline V gene encodes CDR1 MNHNS and CDR2 SASEGT. CDR3 length: 15 residues.